This T cell receptor beta chain was recovered during a study of radiotherapy plus CTLA-4 blockade in lung cancer. The wider study: The study recorded objective responses in 18% of patients and disease control in roughly 34%. Findings and limits, study-wide: In blood, after radiotherapy plus ipilimumab, tumor-derived TCR clones expanded.

The V and J ends lost 5 bases and 1 base respectively, with 15 bases between them. Germline V CDR1 and CDR2: KGHSH, LQKENI. The length of the CDR3 is 15 residues. The study gave focal radiation plus ipilimumab CTLA-4 blockade to patients with chemo-refractory metastatic non-small-cell lung cancer. This clone was observed once. Its antigen is as yet unknown. Profiling relied on immunoSEQ multiplex PCR, and the TCRdb table lists in-frame clones only, not all of them. The sample has roughly 54,000 clones, 65% to 80% seen once; the top ten hold 2.5% to 3.5%. The specimen was peripheral blood, collected from a patient treated with radiotherapy plus ipilimumab. This receptor was obtained from a human donor with non-small cell lung cancer who had a partial response to radiotherapy plus ipilimumab. The rearrangement links TRBV18 to TRBJ2-7; the D gene is possibly TRBD1 (7 bases). The CDR3, as DNA: TGTGCCAGCTCAGGAGAGCCAGGGGGGTCCTACGAGCAGTACTTC. Residues: CASSGEPGGSYEQYF.